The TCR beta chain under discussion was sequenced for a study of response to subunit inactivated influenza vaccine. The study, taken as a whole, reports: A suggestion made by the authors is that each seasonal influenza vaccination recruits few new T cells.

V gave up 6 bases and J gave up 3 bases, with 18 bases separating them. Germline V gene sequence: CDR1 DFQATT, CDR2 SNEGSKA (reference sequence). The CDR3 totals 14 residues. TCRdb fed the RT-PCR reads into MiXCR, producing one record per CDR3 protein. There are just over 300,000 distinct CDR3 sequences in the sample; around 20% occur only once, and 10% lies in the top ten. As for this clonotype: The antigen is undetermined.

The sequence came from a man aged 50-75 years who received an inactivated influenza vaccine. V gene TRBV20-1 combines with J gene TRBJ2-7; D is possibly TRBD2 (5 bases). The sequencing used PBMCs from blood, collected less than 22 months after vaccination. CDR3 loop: CSAQRAIGDYEQYF. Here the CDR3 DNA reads TGCAGTGCCCAAAGGGCGATCGGGGACTACGAGCAGTACTTC.